Given below is one T cell receptor (beta chain) in context. V shed 0 bases and J 1 base; nucleotides not matched to a gene: 6. This CDR3 comprises 17 residues. Germline lookup yields CDR1 SGHTS and CDR2 YDEGEE. The data originate from a study of blood T cell repertoires in COVID-19. Study overall: Researchers got acute and convalescent COVID-19 samples from the United States, Italy and Spain. From T cells, B-cell-depleted T cells, or PBMCs came the material, which was cDNA or gDNA.

Original methodology: Using reference gene primer amplification, nucleated cell counts were estimated. Profiled with immunoSEQ multiplex PCR; TCRdb holds only in-frame clones, not every one. The V and J calls and the clone size are those of that table, but D and trimming were determined from the DNA. The table lists 120,000 to 150,000 clones, about 82% of them singletons, with nearly 3% in the top ten. V and J are TRBV5-8 and TRBJ2-5; 10 bases line up with TRBD2. The source of this sequence is a woman aged 40 to 49 with active or convalescent COVID-19. Sequencing input: peripheral blood. CDR3 sequence (DNA): TGTGCCAGCAGCTTGGAGGGTAGCGGGAGGCTCCAAGAGACCCAGTACTTC. The encoded protein is CASSLEGSGRLQETQYF.